This T cell receptor beta chain was obtained from a study of CD8 T cells in Susac syndrome. The CDR3 runs 18 residues. The germline CDR1 and CDR2 sequences are MGHRA and YSYEKL. Trimming took 0 bases from V and 1 from J; bases not matched to a gene: 5. When the RNA was reverse transcribed, random hexamers were used with an input of roughly 0.45 to 1 ug. Each CDR3 protein is one row after TCRdb ran MiXCR on the immunoSEQ multiplex PCR reads. The table shows about 180,000 distinct CDR3 sequences, with 85% to 95% occurring only once. This clonotype was recorded only once. This receptor was obtained from a human donor with multiple sclerosis. The sequenced sample consisted of CD8+ T cells from PBMCs. The chain carries TRBV4-1 and TRBJ2-2; 10 nucleotides line up with TRBD2. CDR3 sequence (DNA): TGCGCCAGCAGCCAAGATTGGACTAGCGGCGTGAACACCGGGGAGCTGTTTTTT. Translation: CASSQDWTSGVNTGELFF.